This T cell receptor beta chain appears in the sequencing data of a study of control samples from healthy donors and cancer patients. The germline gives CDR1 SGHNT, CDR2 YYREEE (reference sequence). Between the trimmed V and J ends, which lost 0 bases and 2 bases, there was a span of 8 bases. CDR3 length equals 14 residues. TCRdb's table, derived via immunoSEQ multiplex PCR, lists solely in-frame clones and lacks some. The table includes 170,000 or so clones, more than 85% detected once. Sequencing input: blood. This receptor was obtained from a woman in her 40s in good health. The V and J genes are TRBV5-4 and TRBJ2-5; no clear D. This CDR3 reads CASSLGTFQETQYF. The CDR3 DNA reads TGTGCCAGCAGCTTGGGGACCTTTCAAGAGACCCAGTACTTC.